The sequence of this TCR beta chain was determined in a study of cytomegalovirus exposure and HLA in healthy donors. Amplification used 60 Vbeta primers and 13 Jbeta primers. Sequencing was performed with immunoSEQ multiplex PCR; in TCRdb, only in-frame clones are kept and a portion is missing. Altogether about 140,000 clones are present, roughly 80% being singletons, with the ten largest covering around 1.6%. Study-level findings and limits: Further analysis, carried out later, found HLA-associated TCR beta chains more clonally expanded than equally common other chains. Roughly uniform depth of sequencing across donors was assumed in presence/absence analyses. There were some public TCRs occurring in many donors, but most TCR sequences were rare.

Worth noting for this clone: No antigen is known for it.

This CDR3 comprises 12 residues. Germline V gives CDR1 KGHSH, CDR2 LQKENI. The V segment lost 6 bases and the J segment 6 bases; nucleotides outside the gene matches: 5. Sequenced material: PBMCs. This TCR came from a female donor in good health and CMV-seronegative. The rearrangement uses TRBV18 and TRBJ2-7, with TRBD1 identical over 7 bases. The CDR3 reads CASSLDRVEQYF. The CDR3 coding sequence is TGTGCCAGCTCCCTCGACAGGGTCGAGCAGTACTTC.